Below are 16 T cell receptor beta chains sequenced from a single sample in a study of blood T cell repertoires in COVID-19. Using immunoSEQ multiplex PCR, the repertoire was profiled, and TCRdb retains in-frame clones only, with some absent. The repertoire has about 100,000 clones, roughly 91% of them found once; the top ten carry under 8.5%. Sequences were obtained from peripheral blood. Source of these receptors: a man younger than 30 with COVID-19, enrolled during active disease.

This clone was recorded only once. V is TRBV7-2 and J is TRBJ1-6; TRBD1 agrees at 8 bases. This CDR3 has 14 amino acids. With 5 bases clipped from V and 9 bases from J, the junction kept 6 bases outside the gene matches. Per the germline V gene, CDR1 is SGHTA and CDR2 is FQGNSA. Here the CDR3 DNA reads TGTGCCAGCAGCGTCTCAGGGGGCTCTTCACCCCTCCACTTT. Protein: CASSVSGGSSPLHF.

The J gene is TRBJ1-5, the V gene TRBV5-6; D possibly corresponds to TRBD1 (5 bases). Trimming took 0 bases from V and 3 from J, leaving 10 bases between them. The CDR3 consists of 15 residues. CDR1 SGHDT and CDR2 YYEEEE come from the germline V gene. DNA for the CDR3: TGTGCCAGCAGCTTGGAAAGGGGTGACAATCAGCCCCAGCATTTT. This encodes CASSLERGDNQPQHF.

In its sample, this clone was seen a few times. The V gene is TRBV5-1, the J gene TRBJ2-2; no clear D gene. The CDR3 extends over 14 amino acids. The ends were cut back, 3 bases at V and 2 bases at J, with 8 bases in the middle. Per germline, CDR1 SGHRS and CDR2 YFSETQ. The CDR3 region has the DNA TGCGCCAGCAGCTCCACGGTTAACACCGGGGAGCTGTTTTTT. This gives the protein CASSSTVNTGELFF.

The chain carries TRBV19 and TRBJ2-2; possible D gene TRBD2, 5 bases. The CDR3 sequence is 16 residues long. V was cut by 2 bases and J by 5 bases, with 15 bases left in between. Germline CDR1 reads LNHDA; CDR2 reads SQIVND (reference sequence). The CDR3 spells CASSIIAYMGTGELFF. CDR3 DNA: TGTGCCAGTAGTATAATAGCGTATATGGGAACCGGGGAGCTGTTTTTT. Together with reference TRBV19 and TRBJ2-2, the CDR3 gives the full variable domain: DGGITQSPKYLFRKEGQNVTLSCEQNLNHDAMYWYRQDPGQGLRLIYYSQIVNDFQKGDIAEGYSVSREKKESFPLTVTSAQKNPTAFYLCASSIIAYMGTGELFFGEGSRLTVL.

CDR3 nucleotides: TGCAGCGTTGAAGACGGACAGGGTGACACTGAAGCTTTCTTT. This codes for CSVEDGQGDTEAFF. The genes are TRBV29-1 and TRBJ1-1; 8 bases align to TRBD1. CDR1 and CDR2 from the germline V gene are SQVTM and ANQGSEA. The CDR3 contains 14 residues. V dropped 0 bases and J dropped 3; count of bases not matched to a gene: 3.

Written as DNA, the CDR3 is TGTGCCAGCTGGGGGGTCCATGAGCAGTTCTTC. Its protein is CASWGVHEQFF. The chain is built from TRBV6-6 and TRBJ2-1, with TRBD2 as a possible D gene (6 bases). Germline CDR1 and CDR2: MNHNY and SVGAGI (reference sequence). The CDR3 is made up of 11 amino acids. Trimming took off 8 bases at V and 8 bases at J, with 10 bases between the two ends.

The V and J genes are TRBV28 and TRBJ2-1; a possible D gene is TRBD1 (5 bases). Trimming removed 1 base at V and 0 bases at J, with 16 bases between. The CDR3 is 18 amino acids. Germline CDR1 is MDHEN and CDR2 is SYDVKM. Written as DNA, the CDR3 is TGTGCCAGCAGTTTATCCGAATCACAGGCAAGCTCCTACAATGAGCAGTTCTTC. It specifies CASSLSESQASSYNEQFF.

CDR3 region: CASSHQGFWYEKLFF. The DNA of the CDR3 is TGTGCCAGCAGCCATCAGGGGTTTTGGTATGAAAAACTGTTTTTT. J is TRBJ1-4 and V is TRBV3-1 (or the pseudogene TRBV3-2), with a weak D call TRBD1 (6 bases). The CDR3 loop spans 15 amino acids. The germline V gene has CDR1 LGHDT and CDR2 YNNKEL (reference sequence). Trimming took 3 bases from V and 6 from J, leaving 14 bases between them.

V usage is TRBV5-5 and J usage is TRBJ2-7; D might be TRBD2 (5 bases). Germline V CDR1 and CDR2: SGHKS, YYEKEE (reference sequence). CDR3 length: 11 amino acids. V lost 5 bases to trimming and J lost 12 bases, with 15 bases between them. The chain's CDR3 is CASRTRDTRYF. The CDR3, as DNA: TGTGCCAGCAGAACTAGGGATACGAGGTACTTC.

The CDR3 region is CASSYSGLARTGELFF. In DNA form, the CDR3 reads TGTGCCAGCAGTTACTCTGGACTAGCACGGACCGGGGAGCTGTTTTTT. This chain connects TRBV6-5 to TRBJ2-2, with 8 bases aligning to TRBD2. In germline, CDR1 is MNHEY, CDR2 SVGAGI. The ends lost 0 bases at V and 5 bases at J; junction bases unmatched: 5. The CDR3 runs 16 residues.

The chain combines TRBV11-1 with TRBJ2-7; the match to TRBD2 covers 10 bases. The CDR3 has 16 residues. The ends lost 0 bases at V and 6 bases at J; junction bases unmatched: 8. Germline V gene lookup returns CDR1 SGHAT and CDR2 FQDESV (reference sequence). CDR3 sequence reads: CASSLAGLAGVSEQYF. The CDR3 DNA reads as TGTGCCAGCAGCTTAGCGGGGCTAGCGGGAGTATCCGAGCAGTACTTC.

This chain uses TRBV5-1 with TRBJ2-6; maybe TRBD1 (6 bases). The germline V and J ends were trimmed by 2 bases and 0 bases, with 12 bases remaining between them. The CDR3 has 17 residues. Germline-derived CDR1 and CDR2 are SGHRS and YFSETQ. The CDR3, as DNA: TGCGCCAGCAGCTTCTCGGACAGTCTCTCTGGGGCCAACGTCCTGACTTTC. This encodes CASSFSDSLSGANVLTF.

This chain uses TRBV4-1 with TRBJ2-2, with 12 bases lining up with TRBD1. Germline V gene sequence: CDR1 MGHRA, CDR2 YSYEKL. V shed 0 bases and J 5 bases; nucleotides not matched to a gene: 4. The CDR3 length is 17 residues. CDR3 bases: TGCGCCAGCAGCCAAGATAAGGGACAGGGGGCGACCGGGGAGCTGTTTTTT. Its translation: CASSQDKGQGATGELFF.

The V call is TRBV14, the J call TRBJ2-1; D perhaps matches TRBD2 (5 bases). The CDR3 is made up of 15 amino acids. V lost 1 base to trimming and J lost 7 bases, with 14 bases between them. Per the germline V gene, CDR1 is SGHDN and CDR2 is FVKESK. The CDR3: CASSQVWTVENEQFF. The CDR3, as DNA: TGTGCCAGCAGCCAAGTGTGGACTGTTGAGAATGAGCAGTTCTTC.

This clone occurred once. The chain has TRBV6-2 or TRBV6-3 and TRBJ2-7; 7 positions match TRBD1. The CDR3 totals 15 residues. Germline-derived CDR1 and CDR2 are MNHEY and SVGEGT. V was pared by 2 bases and J by 1 base, with 5 bases of the junction left unmatched. CDR3: CASSYMAGGSYEQYF. The CDR3 DNA reads TGTGCCAGCAGTTACATGGCAGGGGGATCCTACGAGCAGTACTTC.

The chain joins TRBV28 to TRBJ1-1; the match to TRBD1 covers 8 bases. The CDR3 has 16 amino acids. J lost 3 bases, V lost 6 bases, and 12 bases had no gene match. Germline CDR1 reads MDHEN; CDR2 reads SYDVKM. The CDR3 loop is CASSPIPGGPDTEAFF. CDR3 sequence (DNA): TGTGCCAGCAGCCCCATACCAGGGGGCCCGGACACTGAAGCTTTCTTT.